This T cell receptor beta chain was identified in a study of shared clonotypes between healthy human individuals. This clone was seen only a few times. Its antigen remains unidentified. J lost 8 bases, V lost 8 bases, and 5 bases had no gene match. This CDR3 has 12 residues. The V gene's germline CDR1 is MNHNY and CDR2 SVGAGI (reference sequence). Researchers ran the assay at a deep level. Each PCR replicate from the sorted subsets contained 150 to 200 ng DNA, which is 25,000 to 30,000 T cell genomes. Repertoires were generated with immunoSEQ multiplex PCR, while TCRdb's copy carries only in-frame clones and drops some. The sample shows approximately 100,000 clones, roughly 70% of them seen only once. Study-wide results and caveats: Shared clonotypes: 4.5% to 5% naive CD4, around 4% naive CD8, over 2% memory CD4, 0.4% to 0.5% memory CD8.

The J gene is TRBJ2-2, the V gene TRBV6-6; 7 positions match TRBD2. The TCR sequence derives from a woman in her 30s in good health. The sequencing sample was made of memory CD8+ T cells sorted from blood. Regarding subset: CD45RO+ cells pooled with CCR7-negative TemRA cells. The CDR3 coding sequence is TGTGCCAGCTACGGGAGGCGGGGGGAGCTGTTTTTT. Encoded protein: CASYGRRGELFF.